Following are 14 T cell receptor beta chains from one sample sequenced in a study of CD8 T cells in ankylosing spondylitis. TCRdb re-called the 5' RACE reads through MiXCR, storing one row per CDR3 protein. The data hold 150,000 to 200,000 distinct CDR3 sequences, with approximately 10% observed a single time. The source material was blood, either unsorted or a sorted T cell fraction (not recorded which). These receptors were obtained from a male donor with ankylosing spondylitis or in good health (not recorded which).

The rearrangement joins TRBV11-2 to TRBJ2-7; 7 bases fit TRBD1. V was clipped by 5 bases and J by 2 bases; unmatched bases: 6. The V gene's germline CDR1 is SGHAT and CDR2 FQNNGV. This CDR3 spans 14 amino acids. The CDR3 DNA follows: TGTGCCAGCAGCCTGACAGGGAAACCCTACGAGCAGTACTTC. Translating gives CASSLTGKPYEQYF.

This clonotype came up a few times. The rearrangement links TRBV12-3 or TRBV12-4 to TRBJ2-7; the D call may be TRBD1 or TRBD2 (5 bases each). The CDR3 length is 14 residues. V gave up 6 bases and J gave up 6 bases, with 18 bases separating them. CDR3 coding DNA: TGTGCCAGCAGCCATTCGGGACCCGCAGGCGAGCAGTACTTC. Encoded protein: CASSHSGPAGEQYF.

This clonotype appeared many times. The chain employs TRBV10-3 and TRBJ2-2, with 12 bases that match TRBD2. From germline, CDR1 is ENHRY and CDR2 SYGVKD. The CDR3 is made up of 16 amino acids. The ends lost 8 bases at V and 0 bases at J; junction bases unmatched: 4. CDR3 bases: TGTGCCATCCCTCGGACTAGCGGGGCGAACACCGGGGAGCTGTTTTTT. Its protein is CAIPRTSGANTGELFF.

This clonotype was seen many times. This CDR3 is CASSQKQGDGQPQHF. In DNA, the CDR3 is TGCGCCAGCAGCCAAAAACAGGGGGATGGCCAGCCCCAGCATTTT. This rearrangement joins TRBV4-1 to TRBJ1-5, with TRBD1 matching over 8 bases. The CDR3 extends over 15 amino acids. CDR1 is MGHRA and CDR2 is YSYEKL in the germline V gene. V lost 2 bases and J lost 7; bases outside the gene matches: 7.

A few counts support this clonotype. The CDR3 sequence: CASSPPDTYNEQFF. In DNA, the CDR3 is TGTGCCAGCTCACCACCTGACACCTACAATGAGCAGTTCTTC. This chain connects TRBV18 to TRBJ2-1; D is unresolved. The CDR3 runs to 14 residues. The V end lost 0 bases, the J end lost 2 bases, and 5 bases lay between the germline ends. Per germline, CDR1 KGHSH and CDR2 LQKENI.

V usage is TRBV4-2 and J usage is TRBJ2-1, with 8 bases lining up with TRBD2. Germline-derived CDR1 and CDR2 are LGHNA and YNFKEQ. The trim removed 3 bases at V and 6 bases at J, leaving 10 bases unmatched. The CDR3 spans 16 residues. In DNA, the CDR3 is TGTGCCAGCAGCCAGGAACCGGGACTAGAGTTCAATGAGCAGTTCTTC. Amino acid sequence: CASSQEPGLEFNEQFF.

The rearrangement joins TRBV29-1 to TRBJ2-2; no firm D call. This CDR3 has 10 amino acids. Germline CDR1 is SQVTM and CDR2 is ANQGSEA. Trimming cost V 4 bases and J 7 bases, with 4 bases left between them. CDR3 sequence (DNA): TGCAGCGTTGGGGACGGGGAGCTGTTTTTT. Protein sequence: CSVGDGELFF.

This clonotype was picked up a small number of times. This sequence joins TRBV11-2 and TRBJ2-1, with D possibly TRBD1 on 5 matching bases. Germline assignment: CDR1 SGHAT and CDR2 FQNNGV. V lost 2 bases and J lost 10, with 12 bases in between. The CDR3 runs to 13 residues. The CDR3 region is CASSLNQGWEQFF. The CDR3 DNA reads as TGTGCCAGCAGCTTAAACCAGGGCTGGGAGCAGTTCTTC. Full variable domain (missing parts from reference TRBV11-2 and TRBJ2-1): EAGVAQSPRYKIIEKRQSVAFWCNPISGHATLYWYQQILGQGPKLLIQFQNNGVVDDSQLPKDRFSAERLKGVDSTLKIQPAKLEDSAVYLCASSLNQGWEQFFGPGTRLTVL.

This clonotype has just a few counts. The gene calls are TRBV30 and TRBJ1-6; D possibly corresponds to TRBD1 (5 bases). CDR1 GTSNPN and CDR2 SVGIG come from the germline V gene (reference sequence). Trimming cost V 4 bases and J 16 bases, with 14 bases left between them. The CDR3 extends over 11 amino acids. The DNA of the CDR3 is TGTGCCTGGACGGGGACGTCGACGCTCCACTTT. Translation gives CAWTGTSTLHF.

This clonotype has at least ten counts. J is TRBJ2-2 and V is TRBV5-1; 8 bases fit TRBD2. CDR1 SGHRS and CDR2 YFSETQ come from the germline V gene. The trim removed 2 bases at V and 5 bases at J, leaving 8 bases unmatched. There are 16 residues in the CDR3. CDR3 sequence (DNA): TGCGCCAGCAGCTTACAGCGGGGGATCCGAACCGGGGAGCTGTTTTTT. As protein: CASSLQRGIRTGELFF.

This clonotype was recorded at least ten times. The chain uses TRBV29-1 and TRBJ1-2; 7 positions match TRBD1. Germline CDR1 and CDR2: SQVTM and ANQGSEA. V lost 5 bases and J lost 7; bases outside the gene matches: 16. The CDR3 has 15 residues. CDR3 sequence: CSVILGQSQAAGYTF. For the CDR3, the DNA is TGCAGCGTTATCTTGGGACAGTCACAGGCCGCTGGCTACACCTTC.

This clonotype was seen a few times. This chain joins TRBV25-1 and TRBJ2-3; 8 nucleotides agree with TRBD2. Germline V gene data show CDR1 as MGHDK and CDR2 as SYGVNS. There are 15 residues in the CDR3. After removal of 5 bases from V and 4 bases from J, the junction contained 8 bases not matched to a gene. CDR3 sequence: CASSPGLEAPDTQYF. The CDR3 DNA reads as TGTGCCAGCAGTCCGGGACTAGAGGCCCCAGATACGCAGTATTTT.

This clonotype was seen ten or more times. The CDR3 bases are TGCGCCAGCAGCTTGGGTCTTGGCGGACGATCGGACTACACCTTC. Protein sequence: CASSLGLGGRSDYTF. The chain joins TRBV5-1 to TRBJ1-2; no definite D call. Per germline, CDR1 SGHRS and CDR2 YFSETQ. The CDR3 totals 15 residues. Trimming took 0 bases from V and 10 from J, leaving 19 bases between them.

This clonotype showed up just once. The chain employs TRBV30 and TRBJ1-4, with D hard to call. The germline V and J ends were trimmed by 0 bases and 4 bases, with 12 bases remaining between them. This CDR3 region has 15 residues. Per germline, CDR1 GTSNPN and CDR2 SVGIG (reference sequence). In DNA, the CDR3 is TGTGCCTGGAGTGTTGACATTGGGATTAATGAAAAACTGTTTTTT. It translates to CAWSVDIGINEKLFF.